This T cell receptor beta chain came from a study of T cell clusters in autoimmune cytopenias. Overall study context: A median of 51,575 TRB reads per sample yielded a median approximately 2,300 distinct clonotypes. Findings and limits, study-wide: Comparing secondary cytopenia with chronic lymphocytic leukemia showed no cluster-lack signature, apparently masked by lymphoma repertoire.

The length of the CDR3 is 14 residues. The germline gives CDR1 SGHAT, CDR2 FQNNGV. TRB was amplified from about 270 ng of peripheral blood genomic DNA per sample. TRB rearrangements were amplified by touch-down multiplex PCR with mixed TRB-A/B primers. TCRdb re-called the multiplex PCR reads; one entry per CDR3 protein, DNA not given. This repertoire includes under 7,500 distinct CDR3 sequences. Regarding this clonotype: No antigen is known for it.

The TCR sequence derives from a human donor with an autoimmune cytopenia or autoimmune hepatitis (not recorded which). The chain joins TRBV11-2 to TRBJ2-1; as DNA is missing, the TRBD2 call by TCRdb cannot be tested. The sample comprised peripheral blood. This CDR3 is CASSLLAVNNEQFF.